Shown below are 18 T cell receptor beta chains from a single sample sequenced in a study of T cell changes during pregnancy in multiple sclerosis (dated by TCRdb to between 2018 and 2020). Library preparation employed the immunoSEQ multiplex PCR assay. Here the immuneACCESS table is served through TCRdb, limited to in-frame sequences with V and J called. Missing clones are a known gap in these copies; in checked studies unresolved V genes cover under half, and the rest lacks a known reason. Across this sample there are 56,000 or so clones, with 85% to 95% seen only once. Under 0.85% of the sample comes from the top ten. The specimen was CD4+ T cells from peripheral blood mononuclear cells, collected in the third trimester of pregnancy. The receptors stem from a female donor with multiple sclerosis, enrolled in a pregnancy study.

This sequence joins TRBV7-9 and TRBJ1-2; possibly TRBD1 for D (6 bases). V was cut by 1 base and J by 6 bases, with 18 bases left in between. The CDR3 sequence is 16 residues long. The germline CDR1 and CDR2 sequences are SEHNR and FQNEAQ (reference sequence). Here the CDR3 DNA reads TGTGCCAGCAGCTTAGAGACAGGCCCCAGGGTTGATGGCTACACCTTC. Encoded protein: CASSLETGPRVDGYTF.

V is TRBV30 and J is TRBJ2-2, with TRBD1 identical over 7 bases. The germline gives CDR1 GTSNPN, CDR2 SVGIG (reference sequence). V trimming: 0 bases; J trimming: 6 bases; junction bases outside the gene matches: 10. The CDR3 is 16 amino acids. The CDR3 reads CAWSVRQGRPAGELFF. As DNA, the CDR3 is TGTGCCTGGAGTGTACGACAGGGCCGCCCGGCCGGGGAGCTGTTTTTT.

The genes are TRBV27 and TRBJ2-1, with D unclear. The length of the CDR3 is 15 residues. V gave up 2 bases and J gave up 13 bases, with 21 bases separating them. The germline V gene has CDR1 MNHEY and CDR2 SMNVEV (reference sequence). Here the CDR3 DNA reads TGTGCCAGCAGTTTAATTGACCGACCGGCGGCACCCCAGTTCTTC. As protein: CASSLIDRPAAPQFF.

The J gene is TRBJ2-1, the V gene TRBV4-3; 11 positions agree with TRBD2. Trimming at V came to 2 bases and at J to 9 bases, leaving 6 bases not matched to a gene. This CDR3 has 15 residues. CDR1 and CDR2 from the germline V gene are LGHNA and YSLEER. The CDR3 DNA reads TGCGCCAGCAGCCAATTACTAGCGGGAGCTAGTGAGCAGTTCTTC. It is translated as CASSQLLAGASEQFF.

The V gene is TRBV27, the J gene TRBJ2-3; 9 positions agree with TRBD2. CDR3 size: 17 residues. Trimming cost V 5 bases and J 2 bases; bases outside gene matches: 11. Germline-derived CDR1 and CDR2 are MNHEY and SMNVEV (reference sequence). The CDR3 coding sequence is TGTGCCAGCAGTCCGCGGGGGACTAGCTACCTCACAGATACGCAGTATTTT. It translates to CASSPRGTSYLTDTQYF.

The rearrangement joins TRBV2 to TRBJ2-7, with D maybe TRBD1 (7 bases). This CDR3 comprises 13 residues. The V gene's germline CDR1 is SNHLY and CDR2 FYNNEI. The V end lost 4 bases, the J end lost 4 bases, and 11 bases lay between the germline ends. The CDR3 DNA is TGTGCCAGCAGTGGGGCAGGGGGGTACGAGCAGTACTTC. As protein: CASSGAGGYEQYF.

J is TRBJ2-5 and V is TRBV10-1, with 11 positions matching TRBD2. Germline V CDR1 and CDR2: WNHNN, SYGVQD (reference sequence). This CDR3 comprises 16 residues. V shed 3 bases and J 5 bases; nucleotides not matched to a gene: 8. The CDR3 coding sequence is TGCGCCAGCAGTGACCCGACTAGCGGGGTTCGCGAGACCCAGTACTTC. The encoded protein is CASSDPTSGVRETQYF.

The chain combines TRBV6-6 with TRBJ2-2; TRBD1 matches 8 bases. Trimming took 5 bases from V and 7 from J; bases not matched to a gene: 6. Per germline, CDR1 MNHNY and CDR2 SVGAGI (reference sequence). This CDR3 is built from 14 residues. CDR3 protein: CASSRTGLFGELFF. DNA for the CDR3: TGTGCCAGCAGTAGGACAGGGTTATTCGGGGAGCTGTTTTTT.

The chain links TRBV27 to TRBJ2-3, with D possibly TRBD2 on 6 matching bases. Germline V lookup: CDR1 MNHEY, CDR2 SMNVEV (reference sequence). V dropped 5 bases and J dropped 0 bases, with 12 bases sitting between them. The CDR3 is 15 amino acids. This CDR3 reads CASSVAERSTDTQYF. CDR3 bases: TGTGCCAGCAGTGTAGCGGAAAGGAGCACAGATACGCAGTATTTT.

The rearrangement uses TRBV7-8 and TRBJ2-5; 9 bases map to TRBD2. V shed 1 base and J 5 bases; nucleotides not matched to a gene: 2. Germline lookup yields CDR1 SGHVS and CDR2 FQNEAQ. The CDR3 extends over 14 amino acids. CDR3 DNA: TGTGCCAGCAGCTTAGTTGCGGGGGGGGAGACCCAGTACTTC. This gives the protein CASSLVAGGETQYF.

The chain carries TRBV10-3 and TRBJ1-1; D gene uncertain. Trimming took 5 bases from V and 1 from J, leaving 8 bases between them. CDR1 and CDR2 from the germline V gene are ENHRY and SYGVKD. This CDR3 comprises 13 residues. The CDR3 sequence is CAISITSNTEAFF. The CDR3 coding sequence is TGTGCCATCAGTATTACTTCGAACACTGAAGCTTTCTTT.

DNA of the CDR3: TGTGCCAGCAGTGAAGCGCCCAGCAGACTAGCGAGATACAATGAGCAGTTCTTC. It encodes CASSEAPSRLARYNEQFF. V gene TRBV6-1 combines with J gene TRBJ2-1, with 8 positions matching TRBD2. Germline CDR1 MNHNS, CDR2 SASEGT. The CDR3 sequence is 18 residues long. With 0 bases clipped from V and 4 bases from J, the junction kept 11 bases outside the gene matches.

This clone was detected only a few times. The chain is built from TRBV18 and TRBJ2-2, with D unresolved. Trimming left V 2 bases short and J 2 bases short, with 6 bases between. CDR1 and CDR2 from the germline V gene are KGHSH and LQKENI. The CDR3 loop spans 14 amino acids. The DNA for the CDR3 is TGTGCCAGCTCACCAAACGGTAACACCGGGGAGCTGTTTTTT. It encodes CASSPNGNTGELFF.

V gene TRBV13 combines with J gene TRBJ2-7, with 9 positions matching TRBD2. The CDR3 spans 16 residues. V shed 5 bases, J shed 6 bases, and the junction held 14 bases outside the gene matches. In germline, CDR1 is PRHDT, CDR2 FYEKMQ (reference sequence). CDR3: CASSRPRGAGGVEQYF. CDR3 nucleotides: TGTGCCAGCAGCCGCCCTCGGGGAGCGGGAGGTGTCGAGCAGTACTTC. Full variable domain (rest looked up from reference TRBV13 and TRBJ2-7): AAGVIQSPRHLIKEKRETATLKCYPIPRHDTVYWYQQGPGQDPQFLISFYEKMQSDKGSIPDRFSAQQFSDYHSELNMSSLELGDSALYFCASSRPRGAGGVEQYFGPGTRLTVT.

The rearrangement uses TRBV11-3 and TRBJ2-1; a weak D match, TRBD1 (5 bases). The V gene lost 3 bases and the J gene lost 10 bases, with 13 bases spanning the gap. The CDR3 covers 13 residues. Germline V gives CDR1 SGHNT, CDR2 YENEEA. In DNA, the CDR3 is TGTGCCAGCAGCTTCGACAGCATCAGCGAGCAGTTCTTC. This sequence encodes CASSFDSISEQFF. Using reference TRBV11-3 and TRBJ2-1 for the parts outside the CDR3, the full variable domain is EAGVVQSPRYKIIEKKQPVAFWCNPISGHNTLYWYLQNLGQGPELLIRYENEEAVDDSQLPKDRFSAERLKGVDSTLKIQPAELGDSAVYLCASSFDSISEQFFGPGTRLTVL.

This clone turned up a few times. The V gene is TRBV28, the J gene TRBJ2-1; D gene unclear. In germline, CDR1 is MDHEN, CDR2 SYDVKM. This CDR3 region has 14 residues. The V end lost 4 bases, the J end lost 4 bases, and 11 bases lay between the germline ends. The CDR3 sequence: CASSWSSGYNEQFF. The DNA of the CDR3 is TGTGCCAGCAGTTGGTCTAGTGGATACAATGAGCAGTTCTTC.

The rearrangement uses TRBV29-1 and TRBJ2-3; TRBD1 matches at 7 bases. Germline V CDR1 and CDR2: SQVTM, ANQGSEA. Unmatched junction bases numbered 3, after V lost 5 bases and J lost 1 base. CDR3 length: 13 residues. In DNA form, the CDR3 reads TGCAGCGTTTTTACAGGGGGCACAGATACGCAGTATTTT. This gives the protein CSVFTGGTDTQYF.

This clone was detected only once. The rearrangement uses TRBV9 and TRBJ2-3, with D unclear. The CDR3 spans 14 residues. Germline assignment: CDR1 SGDLS and CDR2 YYNGEE. V shed 0 bases and J shed 1 base, with 6 bases lying between them. CDR3 nucleotide sequence: TGTGCCAGCAGCGTAGAGCAGGGCACAGATACGCAGTATTTT. Translation gives CASSVEQGTDTQYF.